The table lists the clone carrying this T cell receptor (beta chain) with a count of one. The germline V gene has CDR1 MNHEY and CDR2 SMNVEV (reference sequence). The CDR3 is made up of 15 amino acids. Trimming took off 5 bases at V and 2 bases at J, with 13 bases between the two ends. Method: immunoSEQ multiplex PCR; TCRdb's copy keeps in-frame clones and lacks some. This table holds fewer than 250,000 clones, about 88% found once. This specimen comes from a study of blood T cell repertoires in COVID-19. V is TRBV27 and J is TRBJ2-1; D is unclear. What was sequenced was peripheral blood. The TCR originated in a young man with acute or convalescent COVID-19. DNA for the CDR3: TGTGCCAGCAGTCCCCCAGAAGTGGCCTACAATGAGCAGTTCTTC. This sequence encodes CASSPPEVAYNEQFF.